This TCR beta chain is from a study of T cells after yellow fever vaccination. TCRdb reprocessed the 5' RACE reads via MiXCR and lists one record per CDR3 protein. Among about 260,000 distinct CDR3 sequences listed, about 3.5% were seen once. This clonotype was counted ten times or more. V was pared by 2 bases and J by 5 bases, with 12 bases between. Germline CDR1 reads SEHNR; CDR2 reads FQNEAQ (reference sequence). The CDR3 has 14 amino acids. This receptor was taken from a man younger than 30 who received the YFV17D yellow fever vaccine. The chain links TRBV7-9 to TRBJ1-1; D remains unclear. The source material was PBMCs, sampled 15 days after the yellow fever booster vaccination. Written as DNA, the CDR3 is TGTGCCAGCAGCTTAAGCCCCCCGGGGACTGAAGCTTTCTTT. Translated: CASSLSPPGTEAFF.